A selection of T cell receptor beta chains follows, all from one sample in a study of CD8 T cells in ankylosing spondylitis. TCRdb called the 5' RACE reads again in MiXCR, with one record for every CDR3 protein. The data contain more than 600,000 distinct CDR3 sequences, around 17% of them singletons. Sequencing was carried out using blood, either unsorted or a sorted T cell fraction (not recorded which). These receptors were obtained from a male donor with ankylosing spondylitis. Both conserved end residues are part of each CDR3. Fields, in order: V gene, J gene, clone size, D gene, CDR3 DNA, CDR3 protein. The D gene is left open where the match is weak. Some rows mark clone size as missing; the rest say once, few, many or name a class of expanded clone.

V gene: TRBV20-1
J gene: TRBJ2-3
clone size: .
D gene: TRBD2
CDR3 DNA: TGCAGTGCTAGGACTAGGGGGACTAGCGGGACAAGCACAGATACGCAGTATTTT
CDR3 protein: CSARTRGTSGTSTDTQYF

V gene: TRBV20-1
J gene: TRBJ2-1
clone size: few
D gene: .
CDR3 DNA: TGCAGTGCTAGAATGGAACAAAGAAGGAACAATGAGCAGTTCTTC
CDR3 protein: CSARMEQRRNNEQFF

V gene: TRBV12-5
J gene: TRBJ2-5
clone size: few
D gene: .
CDR3 DNA: TGTGCTAGTGGTTTGGTACTTAGCGGTCAAGAGACCCAGTACTTC
CDR3 protein: CASGLVLSGQETQYF

V gene: TRBV7-9
J gene: TRBJ2-3
clone size: .
D gene: TRBD2
CDR3 DNA: TGTGCCAGCAGCTTTAGCGGGGGGGCCGAGGATACGCAGTATTTT
CDR3 protein: CASSFSGGAEDTQYF

V gene: TRBV15
J gene: TRBJ1-5
clone size: .
D gene: .
CDR3 DNA: TGTGCCACCAGCAGCCAGCCGCCTAGCAATCAGCCCCAGCATTTT
CDR3 protein: CATSSQPPSNQPQHF

V gene: TRBV10-3
J gene: TRBJ2-5
clone size: .
D gene: .
CDR3 DNA: TGTGCCATCAGCACCGGGACACCCGGGACCCAGTACTTC
CDR3 protein: CAISTGTPGTQYF

V gene: TRBV12-3/TRBV12-4
J gene: TRBJ2-7
clone size: few
D gene: TRBD2
CDR3 DNA: TGTGCCAGCAGCCTGACTAGCGGGGGGGAGCAGTACTTC
CDR3 protein: CASSLTSGGEQYF

V gene: TRBV29-1
J gene: TRBJ2-2
clone size: few
D gene: TRBD2
CDR3 DNA: TGCAGCGTTCGGGGGGAGACCGGGGAGCTGTTTTTT
CDR3 protein: CSVRGETGELFF

V gene: TRBV6-1
J gene: TRBJ1-5
clone size: few
D gene: .
CDR3 DNA: TGTGCCAGCAGTGTGATCGAGGGCTTCAATCAGCCCCAGCATTTT
CDR3 protein: CASSVIEGFNQPQHF

V gene: TRBV20-1
J gene: TRBJ2-7
clone size: once
D gene: .
CDR3 DNA: TGCAGTGCTAGAGATTTAGGTGTAACCTACGAGCAGTACTTC
CDR3 protein: CSARDLGVTYEQYF

V gene: TRBV20-1
J gene: TRBJ2-7
clone size: .
D gene: TRBD2
CDR3 DNA: TGCAGTGCCAGGACTAGCGGGTATCCTTACGAGCAGTACTTC
CDR3 protein: CSARTSGYPYEQYF

V gene: TRBV12-3/TRBV12-4
J gene: TRBJ2-1
clone size: .
D gene: .
CDR3 DNA: TGTGCCAGCAGGCAACTGAAAAACAATGAGCAGTTCTTC
CDR3 protein: CASRQLKNNEQFF

V gene: TRBV6-2/TRBV6-3
J gene: TRBJ2-7
clone size: .
D gene: TRBD2
CDR3 DNA: TGTGCCAGCAGTTACGCTAGCGGGATTCGCGAGCAGTACTTC
CDR3 protein: CASSYASGIREQYF

V gene: TRBV6-5
J gene: TRBJ1-2
clone size: .
D gene: .
CDR3 DNA: TGTGCCAGCAGTTACCGACATAATGAGTGGGGCTACACCTTC
CDR3 protein: CASSYRHNEWGYTF

V gene: TRBV28
J gene: TRBJ1-1
clone size: .
D gene: TRBD1
CDR3 DNA: TGTGCCAGCAGTTCCCAAGACAGGGAAGAGGCTTTCTTT
CDR3 protein: CASSSQDREEAFF

V gene: TRBV12-3/TRBV12-4
J gene: TRBJ2-2
clone size: few
D gene: .
CDR3 DNA: TGTGCCAGCAAGTCAGGCCTTACGAACACCGGGGAGCTGTTTTTT
CDR3 protein: CASKSGLTNTGELFF

V gene: TRBV5-1
J gene: TRBJ2-1
clone size: .
D gene: .
CDR3 DNA: TGCGCCAGCAGCTTGGACCCGACTAACAATGAGCAGTTCTTC
CDR3 protein: CASSLDPTNNEQFF

V gene: TRBV18
J gene: TRBJ2-5
clone size: few
D gene: TRBD2
CDR3 DNA: TGTGCCAGCTCACCACCGACGGGAGGGAAATTAGAGACCCAGTACTTC
CDR3 protein: CASSPPTGGKLETQYF

V gene: TRBV14
J gene: TRBJ2-5
clone size: .
D gene: TRBD2
CDR3 DNA: TGTGCCAGCAGCCAAGCAGGACTAGCGCGCCAGACCCAGTACTTC
CDR3 protein: CASSQAGLARQTQYF

V gene: TRBV30
J gene: TRBJ2-1
clone size: .
D gene: TRBD2
CDR3 DNA: TGTGGACGAAAGACTAGCGGGACCAATGAGCAGTTCTTC
CDR3 protein: CGRKTSGTNEQFF

V gene: TRBV10-3
J gene: TRBJ1-5
clone size: few
D gene: .
CDR3 DNA: TGTGCCATCAGTGACAGGGGATCTGAGCAGCCCCAGCATTTT
CDR3 protein: CAISDRGSEQPQHF

V gene: TRBV4-1
J gene: TRBJ1-5
clone size: .
D gene: .
CDR3 DNA: TGCGCCAGCAGCCAGATGGAGAGAGAGACCGGGGGTCAGCCCCAGCATTTT
CDR3 protein: CASSQMERETGGQPQHF

V gene: TRBV19
J gene: TRBJ2-2
clone size: .
D gene: .
CDR3 DNA: TGTGCCACTATGGGACCGAACACCGGGGAGCTGTTTTTT
CDR3 protein: CATMGPNTGELFF

V gene: TRBV7-3
J gene: TRBJ2-3
clone size: .
D gene: .
CDR3 DNA: TGTGCCAGCAGCCCAAACCTTGGACTAAGCACAGATACGCAGTATTTT
CDR3 protein: CASSPNLGLSTDTQYF

V gene: TRBV12-3/TRBV12-4
J gene: TRBJ2-1
clone size: many
D gene: .
CDR3 DNA: TGCGCCAGCAGCTTACTAGACAATGAGCAGTTCTTC
CDR3 protein: CASSLLDNEQFF

V gene: TRBV12-3/TRBV12-4
J gene: TRBJ2-3
clone size: .
D gene: .
CDR3 DNA: TGTGCCAGCAGTTTTGGCTCCTATGCCACAGATACGCAGTATTTT
CDR3 protein: CASSFGSYATDTQYF

V gene: TRBV6-5
J gene: TRBJ2-2
clone size: few
D gene: .
CDR3 DNA: TGTGCCAGCAGTTACTCCGGAGGCGGGGAGCTGTTTTTT
CDR3 protein: CASSYSGGGELFF

V gene: TRBV10-3
J gene: TRBJ2-1
clone size: many
D gene: .
CDR3 DNA: TGTGCCATCAGAGGTGCAGGGGTCTACAATGAGCAGTTCTTC
CDR3 protein: CAIRGAGVYNEQFF

V gene: TRBV5-6
J gene: TRBJ2-3
clone size: .
D gene: TRBD2
CDR3 DNA: TGTGCCAGCAGCCGCGGACTAGCGGAATCCGATACGCAGTATTTT
CDR3 protein: CASSRGLAESDTQYF

V gene: TRBV5-1
J gene: TRBJ2-1
clone size: few
D gene: TRBD2
CDR3 DNA: TGCGCCAGCAGTGGCGGGGGGGCGCATAATGAGCAGTTCTTC
CDR3 protein: CASSGGGAHNEQFF

V gene: TRBV12-3/TRBV12-4
J gene: TRBJ1-4
clone size: few
D gene: .
CDR3 DNA: TGTGCCAGCAGTCCAGGGGCGTATGAAAAACTGTTTTTT
CDR3 protein: CASSPGAYEKLFF

V gene: TRBV18
J gene: TRBJ2-1
clone size: .
D gene: TRBD2
CDR3 DNA: TGTGCCAGCTCACGACAGACTAGCGGGACAAACAATGAGCAGTTCTTC
CDR3 protein: CASSRQTSGTNNEQFF

V gene: TRBV5-1
J gene: TRBJ2-2
clone size: .
D gene: .
CDR3 DNA: TGCGCCAGCAGCTTGGTCCTTCAGGGGCTCACCGGGGAGCTGTTTTTT
CDR3 protein: CASSLVLQGLTGELFF

V gene: TRBV20-1
J gene: TRBJ2-1
clone size: .
D gene: .
CDR3 DNA: TGCAGTGCTATAGTGCGGATGCTATCCTACAATGAGCAGTTCTTC
CDR3 protein: CSAIVRMLSYNEQFF

V gene: TRBV9
J gene: TRBJ2-7
clone size: .
D gene: .
CDR3 DNA: TGTGCCAGCAGCGTAGGTAATAGTCCCTACGAGCAGTACTTC
CDR3 protein: CASSVGNSPYEQYF

V gene: TRBV20-1
J gene: TRBJ2-3
clone size: .
D gene: TRBD2
CDR3 DNA: TGCAGTGCTAGAGAGGCTAGCGGTCGCACAGATACGCAGTATTTT
CDR3 protein: CSAREASGRTDTQYF

V gene: TRBV28
J gene: TRBJ2-1
clone size: few
D gene: .
CDR3 DNA: TGTGCCAGCAGTTTATCAGTGATTGGTGAGCAGTTCTTC
CDR3 protein: CASSLSVIGEQFF